Below, 22 T cell receptor beta chains from the same sample are listed, as sequenced in a study of T cell responses to AZD1222 COVID-19 vaccine. Sequenced by immunoSEQ multiplex PCR; TCRdb stores in-frame clones only, minus some. The sample has about 120,000 clones; almost 90% are singletons. The material was peripheral blood, obtained on day 0 of AZD1222 vaccination. All receptors derive from an adult in good health.

The chain carries TRBV9 and TRBJ1-2; D remains ambiguous. Between the trimmed V and J ends, which lost 0 bases and 3 bases, there was a span of 12 bases. The CDR3 extends over 15 amino acids. Germline CDR1 and CDR2: SGDLS and YYNGEE. The CDR3 DNA follows: TGTGCCAGCAGCGTAGCTGGCAGCCGACACTATGGCTACACCTTC. Translating it yields CASSVAGSRHYGYTF.

This chain links TRBV18 with TRBJ1-4; D gene ambiguous. CDR3 length: 14 amino acids. The ends were cut back, 3 bases at V and 2 bases at J, with 7 bases in the middle. Germline loops: CDR1 KGHSH, CDR2 LQKENI. The CDR3 DNA is TGTGCCAGCTCACCGGGAGATACTAATGAAAAACTGTTTTTT. The encoded protein is CASSPGDTNEKLFF.

CDR3 nucleotide sequence: TGTGCCAGCAGCTTAAAAAGCGGGTCTAACTATGGCTACACCTTC. Protein: CASSLKSGSNYGYTF. The chain is built from TRBV7-3 and TRBJ1-2; unclear D gene. The germline V and J ends were trimmed by 1 base and 0 bases, with 9 bases remaining between them. In germline, CDR1 is SGHTA, CDR2 FQGTGA. The CDR3 extends over 15 amino acids.

The chain recombines TRBV28 with TRBJ1-3; D remains ambiguous. The CDR3 totals 15 residues. V lost 3 bases, J lost 0 bases, and 9 bases lay in between. The germline V gene has CDR1 MDHEN and CDR2 SYDVKM. The CDR3 spells CASSFRPFSGNTIYF. In DNA, the CDR3 is TGTGCCAGCAGTTTTCGGCCGTTCTCTGGAAACACCATATATTTT.

The chain joins TRBV18 to TRBJ2-7; D is perhaps TRBD2 (5 bases). Germline CDR1 KGHSH, CDR2 LQKENI. This CDR3 region has 14 residues. Trimming left V 4 bases short and J 1 base short, with 11 bases between. CDR3 residues: CASSLRTGSYEQYF. CDR3 in DNA: TGTGCCAGCTCACTAAGGACTGGTTCCTACGAGCAGTACTTC.

The sample holds one count of this clone. The chain uses TRBV4-1 and TRBJ2-1; 7 bases are shared with TRBD1. Germline assignment: CDR1 MGHRA and CDR2 YSYEKL. The CDR3 has 16 residues. V shed 3 bases and J 3 bases; nucleotides not matched to a gene: 8. For the CDR3, the DNA is TGCGCCAGCAGCCATCGACAGGGAATCATCTACAATGAGCAGTTCTTC. This translates into CASSHRQGIIYNEQFF.

The CDR3 nucleotides are TGTGCCAGCAGCCCGATTGGGGGAGCGGGAGGAACCGGGGAGCTGTTTTTT. This sequence encodes CASSPIGGAGGTGELFF. The gene calls are TRBV7-2 and TRBJ2-2, with 9 bases that match TRBD2. Germline values: CDR1 SGHTA, CDR2 FQGNSA. V was pared by 5 bases and J by 5 bases, with 12 bases of the junction left unmatched. The CDR3 covers 17 residues.

The genes are TRBV9 and TRBJ1-2, with D possibly matching TRBD1 (5 bases). CDR3 length: 12 residues. In germline, CDR1 is SGDLS, CDR2 YYNGEE. V was trimmed by 2 bases and J by 8 bases, leaving 10 bases between them. In DNA form, the CDR3 reads TGTGCCAGCAGCGTGGGTCAGGGAGGCTACACCTTC. Its translation: CASSVGQGGYTF.

The rearrangement uses TRBV7-7 and TRBJ2-3, with 10 bases matching TRBD2. With 2 bases clipped from V and 8 bases from J, the junction kept 22 bases outside the gene matches. The CDR3 has 20 amino acids. Germline V CDR1 and CDR2: SSHAT, FNYEAQ (reference sequence). As DNA, the CDR3 is TGTGCCAGCAGCTTAAATGCGCCTTTAGCGGGAGGAAGTGCACAGAGTACGCAGTATTTT. Translation gives CASSLNAPLAGGSAQSTQYF.

The rearrangement uses TRBV7-2 and TRBJ1-1, with 9 bases lining up with TRBD1. CDR3 length: 13 residues. The V and J ends lost 6 bases and 6 bases, in that order; junction bases with no gene match: 5. Germline CDR1 SGHTA, CDR2 FQGNSA. The CDR3 nucleotides are TGTGCCAGCAGGATAGGGACAGGGCCTGAAGCTTTCTTT. This gives the protein CASRIGTGPEAFF. Full variable domain (rest looked up from reference TRBV7-2 and TRBJ1-1): GAGVSQSPSNKVTEKGKDVELRCDPISGHTALYWYRQSLGQGLEFLIYFQGNSAPDKSGLPSDRFSAERTGGSVSTLTIQRTQQEDSAVYLCASRIGTGPEAFFGQGTRLTVV.

The chain has TRBV11-3 and TRBJ2-5; 8 positions agree with TRBD2. CDR1 is SGHNT, CDR2 YENEEA, per germline. This CDR3 comprises 16 residues. V was pared by 5 bases and J by 5 bases, with 13 bases of the junction left unmatched. The CDR3, as DNA: TGTGCCAGCAGCCCAGGAGGCGGGACTAGGGGTGAGACCCAGTACTTC. As protein: CASSPGGGTRGETQYF.

The gene calls are TRBV4-1 and TRBJ2-1, with 10 bases identical to TRBD2. The J segment lost 9 bases and the V segment lost 2 bases, leaving 13 bases of the junction unmatched. The CDR3 is 17 amino acids. CDR1 and CDR2 from the germline V gene are MGHRA and YSYEKL. CDR3: CASSQSRLAGGSGEQFF. The CDR3 bases are TGCGCCAGCAGCCAATCCCGACTAGCGGGTGGCTCCGGTGAGCAGTTCTTC.

The gene calls are TRBV2 and TRBJ1-6, with a tentative D call TRBD1 (6 bases). The CDR3 sequence is 13 residues long. Per germline, CDR1 SNHLY and CDR2 FYNNEI. V lost 8 bases and J lost 7, with 12 bases in between. The CDR3 sequence: CASPRTENSPLHF. CDR3 DNA: TGTGCCAGCCCACGGACAGAAAATTCACCCCTCCACTTT.

The chain is built from TRBV6-1 and TRBJ1-2, with D unresolved. The V end lost 1 base, the J end lost 3 bases, and 6 bases lay between the germline ends. Germline-derived CDR1 and CDR2 are MNHNS and SASEGT. The CDR3 extends over 13 amino acids. CDR3 nucleotide sequence: TGTGCCAGCAGTGAAGGGGTGGACTATGGCTACACCTTC. This encodes CASSEGVDYGYTF.

The chain recombines TRBV6-1 with TRBJ1-2; unclear D gene. V was cut by 3 bases and J by 0 bases, with 8 bases left in between. CDR1 and CDR2 from the germline V gene are MNHNS and SASEGT. The CDR3 runs 14 residues. The CDR3 bases are TGTGCCAGCAGTGAGGGCAGAGCTAACTATGGCTACACCTTC. Its protein is CASSEGRANYGYTF.

The V and J genes are TRBV7-8 and TRBJ1-2; no reliable D call. CDR1 is SGHVS, CDR2 FQNEAQ, per germline. CDR3 length equals 14 residues. V shed 1 base and J shed 7 bases, with 13 bases lying between them. The CDR3 region is CASSLDALAGGYTF. The CDR3 coding sequence is TGTGCCAGCAGCTTAGATGCCTTGGCGGGTGGCTACACCTTC. Looking up the rest from reference TRBV7-8 and TRBJ1-2 gives the full variable domain: GAGVSQSPRYKVAKRGQDVALRCDPISGHVSLFWYQQALGQGPEFLTYFQNEAQLDKSGLPSDRFFAERPEGSVSTLKIQRTQQEDSAVYLCASSLDALAGGYTFGSGTRLTVV.

On this clone: At the DNA level, this CDR3 is encoded by other sequences in the same sample as well. The V call is TRBV29-1, the J call TRBJ1-5; TRBD1 matches at 8 bases. The length of the CDR3 is 12 residues. The V segment lost 5 bases and the J segment 4 bases; nucleotides outside the gene matches: 1. Germline loops: CDR1 SQVTM, CDR2 ANQGSEA. CDR3 in amino acids: CSVRQGNQPQHF. The CDR3 DNA reads as TGCAGCGTTCGACAGGGGAATCAGCCCCAGCATTTT.

CDR3 bases: TGCGCCAGCATGGGGGCGGGAGAAAAACTGTTTTTT. This translates into CASMGAGEKLFF. V is TRBV4-1 and J is TRBJ1-4; tentatively, D is TRBD1 (6 bases). The CDR3 is 12 amino acids. V was shortened by 7 bases and J by 8 bases, with 11 bases between the two germline ends. From germline, CDR1 is MGHRA and CDR2 YSYEKL.

This sequence joins TRBV3-1 (or the pseudogene TRBV3-2) and TRBJ1-3; D uncertain. Between the trimmed V and J ends, which lost 6 bases and 4 bases, there was a span of 13 bases. This CDR3 has 14 residues. Germline lookup yields CDR1 LGHDT and CDR2 YNNKEL (reference sequence). CDR3 amino acids: CASRAASFGNTIYF. DNA of the CDR3: TGTGCCAGCAGAGCGGCTTCCTTCGGAAACACCATATATTTT.

CDR3 nucleotide sequence: TGTGCCAGCAGCTTCTCAGGGGGCTATGGCTACACCTTC. Protein product: CASSFSGGYGYTF. This rearrangement joins TRBV5-4 to TRBJ1-2; 7 bases fit TRBD1. Germline CDR1 SGHNT, CDR2 YYREEE (reference sequence). There are 13 residues in the CDR3. V dropped 2 bases and J dropped 4; count of bases not matched to a gene: 2.

The chain joins TRBV20-1 to TRBJ2-3; 10 bases fit TRBD2. V was clipped by 3 bases and J by 3 bases; unmatched bases: 3. CDR1 is DFQATT, CDR2 SNEGSKA, per germline (reference sequence). This CDR3 region has 14 residues. The CDR3: CSASRTSGTDTQYF. In DNA form, the CDR3 reads TGCAGTGCTAGTCGGACTAGCGGTACAGATACGCAGTATTTT.

The rearrangement links TRBV19 to TRBJ2-5, with 9 bases aligning to TRBD2. Per the germline V gene, CDR1 is LNHDA and CDR2 is SQIVND (reference sequence). Trimming at V came to 8 bases and at J to 5 bases, leaving 6 bases not matched to a gene. The CDR3 has 13 amino acids. The CDR3 protein is CASGVAGAETQYF. The CDR3 DNA reads TGTGCCAGTGGGGTAGCGGGAGCCGAGACCCAGTACTTC.